This T cell receptor beta chain was obtained from a study of blood T cell repertoires in COVID-19 (TCRdb year 2020). Context from the whole study: Samples from collaborators originated in the United States, Italy and Spain and spanned both the acute and convalescent phases of COVID-19. A de-identified subject ID, COVID-19 status, age in years and sex were almost always included in the sample metadata. Where available, HLA class I and class II types were taken from metadata supplied by the sample provider and were not determined by assay-based typing. Samples came from the ongoing ImmuneRACE study (first 160 participants) plus 1,254 subjects from 6 global collaborators. The material from the prospective study consisted of cDNA or gDNA derived from T cells, B-cell-depleted T cells, or PBMCs. Deeply sampled blood TCRbeta repertoires from subjects exposed to, actively infected with, or recovered from COVID-19 were included in the dataset. A freely available public database, intended as a resource for researchers studying the immune response to SARS-CoV-2, is where the repertoires were released. Study-wide conclusions, independent of this receptor: The amount of clinical and demographic metadata varied by source and participant and was provided uncurated.

Collaborating institutions collected whole blood in K2EDTA tubes following their own protocols. For TCRbeta analysis, collaborators shipped samples as frozen whole blood, isolated PBMCs, or DNA extracted from either of those sample types. Concerning this clone itself: The antigen it recognizes is unknown. No base qualities exist here, and no much larger clone lies one base off it.

The CDR3 starts with the cysteine, ends with the phenylalanine, and has 17 residues. Only the CDR3 DNA stays, 51 bases, in frame from base 1. Ends trimmed: V by 4 bases, J by 4 bases; bases unmatched to a gene: 7. The germline V gene specifies SGHTA as CDR1 and FQGNSA as CDR2. The immunoSEQ Assay, a bias-controlled multiplex PCR, was used to amplify TCRbeta CDR3 regions from genomic DNA. On the study's bioinformatics: Nucleated cell counts per sample were estimated from amplification of reference gene primers within the assay. To quantify the absolute abundance of each unique TCRbeta CDR3 rearrangement, sequence reads were collapsed and filtered. For each sample, productive Simpson clonality was calculated as the square root of Simpson's diversity index over productive rearrangements. The table comes from immuneACCESS by way of TCRdb, which keeps in-frame sequences with V and J called. Part of the clones is missing from these tables; in studies checked, under half for an unresolved V gene and the rest for unknown reasons. V and J calls and clone size are as listed in that table; D and trimming were resolved from the DNA. The sample table contains roughly 90,000 clones; only one count was recorded for 80% of them. The top ten clonotypes cover 10% of the sample.

The specimen sequenced was peripheral blood. The receptor's source is a woman aged 65 to 85 with acute or convalescent COVID-19. The receptor chain draws on TRBV7-2 and TRBJ2-2; 12 nucleotides in the junction match TRBD2. For the CDR3, the sequence is CASSSGLAGRTTGELFF. The bases read TGTGCCAGCAGCTCGGGACTAGCGGGCCGAACCACCGGGGAGCTGTTTTTT.